The 15 T cell receptor beta chains below come from one sample, sequenced in a study of metastatic and nonmetastatic thyroid tumors. Thyroid surgery took place with no prior treatment in any patient. Using MiXCR, TCRdb re-called clones from the PCR reads. The data contain 75,000 to 95,000 clones, about an eighth of them seen just once; the ten biggest clones take up about 11%. Sequenced input: blood. Source of these receptors: a female donor with papillary thyroid cancer or a benign thyroid nodule (not recorded which). Some clones in this sample may be carry-over from other donors' samples.

This clone was counted at least ten times. The CDR3 DNA reads as TGTGCCAGCAGCTTAGTGGGCGGGAAATCCTACAATGAGCAGTTCTTC. Translating it yields CASSLVGGKSYNEQFF. V gene TRBV13 combines with J gene TRBJ2-1, with D possibly matching TRBD2 (6 bases). Germline lookup yields CDR1 PRHDT and CDR2 FYEKMQ (reference sequence). The CDR3 extends over 16 amino acids. Trimming took 1 base from V and 1 from J, leaving 11 bases between them. The whole variable domain, filled in from reference TRBV13 and TRBJ2-1, reads AAGVIQSPRHLIKEKRETATLKCYPIPRHDTVYWYQQGPGQDPQFLISFYEKMQSDKGSIPDRFSAQQFSDYHSELNMSSLELGDSALYFCASSLVGGKSYNEQFFGPGTRLTVL.

This clone was counted between two and nine times. A much larger clone is a single base away; this may be a read error. The CDR3 DNA is TGTGCCAGCAGTTACGAGACGAGCACTGAAGCTTCCTTT. It specifies CASSYETSTEASF. V gene TRBV6-2 or TRBV6-3 combines with J gene TRBJ1-1; D unresolved. The CDR3 loop spans 13 amino acids. Germline lookup yields CDR1 MNHEY and CDR2 SVGEGT.

This clone was counted a few times. The junction and the germline gene differ at one end; a read error may be behind it. CDR3 in amino acids: CTSSPGRTSYNEQFF. CDR3 in DNA: TGTACCAGCAGTCCGGGACGGACCTCCTACAATGAGCAGTTCTTC. This chain uses TRBV6-1 with TRBJ2-1; D possibly matches TRBD1 or TRBD2 (5 bases each). The CDR3 sequence is 15 residues long. Germline V gene sequence: CDR1 MNHNS, CDR2 SASEGT.

This clone has ten or more counts. The gene calls are TRBV3-1 and TRBJ2-2; D not certain. V was clipped by 4 bases and J by 4 bases, with 7 bases between them. CDR3 size: 13 residues. Germline V gives CDR1 LGHDT, CDR2 YNNKEL (reference sequence). CDR3 sequence: CASSPDGTGELFF. The DNA of the CDR3 is TGTGCCAGCAGCCCGGACGGCACCGGGGAGCTGTTTTTT.

This clone was picked up many times. V and J are TRBV6-2 or TRBV6-3 and TRBJ2-1, with 7 positions matching TRBD2. Germline V lookup: CDR1 MNHEY, CDR2 SVGEGT. Trimming cost V 0 bases and J 5 bases; bases outside gene matches: 4. This CDR3 contains 15 residues. The chain's CDR3 is CASSYSGLADNEQFF. CDR3 DNA sequence: TGTGCCAGCAGTTACTCGGGCCTAGCGGACAATGAGCAGTTCTTC.

This clone was counted at least ten times. This chain uses TRBV2 with TRBJ2-1, with D unclear. Germline lookup yields CDR1 SNHLY and CDR2 FYNNEI. V lost 3 bases to trimming and J lost 9 bases, with 18 bases between them. CDR3 length: 15 residues. The CDR3 DNA reads as TGTGCCAGCAGTGACTTTCTCCAGGTCCGAAGTGAGCAGTTCTTC. Protein: CASSDFLQVRSEQFF.

This clone was seen only a few times. Other nucleotide sequences from this sample produce the same CDR3. V and J are TRBV20-1 and TRBJ2-1; TRBD2 matches at 13 bases. Germline V gives CDR1 DFQATT, CDR2 SNEGSKA (reference sequence). The CDR3 sequence is 17 residues long. With 5 bases clipped from V and 5 bases from J, the junction kept 12 bases outside the gene matches. CDR3 bases: TGCAGTGCTCAATCCGGGACTAGCGGGATCTGGAACAATGAGCAGTTCTTC. Its translation: CSAQSGTSGIWNNEQFF.

Here the CDR3 reads CASSTMRTGLGETQYF. The DNA for the CDR3 is TGTGCCAGTTCTACGATGAGGACAGGGCTCGGAGAGACCCAGTACTTC. J is TRBJ2-5 and V is TRBV28; 8 nucleotides align to TRBD1. V gave up 9 bases and J gave up 4 bases; unmatched junction bases: 16. The germline CDR1 and CDR2 sequences are MDHEN and SYDVKM. The length of the CDR3 is 16 residues.

There are many counts of this clone. The chain recombines TRBV5-1 with TRBJ2-7, with 12 bases that match TRBD2. The length of the CDR3 is 18 residues. Germline CDR1 is SGHRS and CDR2 is YFSETQ. Unmatched junction bases numbered 13, after V lost 3 bases and J lost 3 bases. CDR3 amino acids: CASSSGLLLAGGLYEQYF. For the CDR3, the DNA is TGCGCCAGCAGCTCCGGCCTTCTTCTAGCGGGGGGGCTCTACGAGCAGTACTTC. Variable domain in full (rest from reference TRBV5-1 and TRBJ2-7): KAGVTQTPRYLIKTRGQQVTLSCSPISGHRSVSWYQQTPGQGLQFLFEYFSETQRNKGNFPGRFSGRQFSNSRSEMNVSTLELGDSALYLCASSSGLLLAGGLYEQYFGPGTRLTVT.

J is TRBJ1-2 and V is TRBV5-1; TRBD1 is a possible D gene (5 bases). With 2 bases removed from V and 5 bases from J, the gap between germline ends came to 10 bases. CDR1 is SGHRS, CDR2 YFSETQ, per germline. This CDR3 comprises 13 residues. The CDR3 loop is CASSLGERYGYTF. CDR3 bases: TGCGCCAGCAGCTTAGGGGAACGGTATGGCTACACCTTC.

Ten or more counts support this clone. The V call is TRBV6-1, the J call TRBJ1-1; D remains unclear. Trimming took 5 bases from V and 0 from J, leaving 7 bases between them. The V gene's germline CDR1 is MNHNS and CDR2 SASEGT. The CDR3 sequence is 13 residues long. CDR3 amino acids: CASSLHMNTEAFF. CDR3 in DNA: TGTGCCAGCAGTCTTCATATGAACACTGAAGCTTTCTTT.

This clone was counted at least ten times. This chain links TRBV2 with TRBJ1-1; possibly TRBD1 for D (6 bases). In germline, CDR1 is SNHLY, CDR2 FYNNEI. The V end lost 5 bases, the J end lost 8 bases, and 12 bases lay between the germline ends. The CDR3 spans 12 residues. DNA for the CDR3: TGTGCCAGCAGTTCGCAGGGGTGGGAAGCTTTCTTT. Residues: CASSSQGWEAFF.

As concerns this clone: A much larger clone lies one base from this, so it may be a read error. The chain uses TRBV5-1 and TRBJ2-2; 8 nucleotides agree with TRBD2. The V and J ends lost 4 bases and 3 bases, in that order; junction bases with no gene match: 5. The CDR3 contains 15 residues. The V gene's germline CDR1 is SGHRS and CDR2 YFSETQ. The CDR3 sequence is CASSPGGNHTGELFF. The DNA of the CDR3 is TGCGCCAGCAGCCCGGGGGGGAACCACACCGGGGAGCTGTTTTTT.

This clone has a count of ten or more. The J gene is TRBJ1-3, the V gene TRBV6-1; D uncertain. Trimming removed 5 bases at V and 2 bases at J, with 13 bases between. This CDR3 comprises 15 residues. Germline CDR1 MNHNS, CDR2 SASEGT. The CDR3 is CASSLRRTTGNTIYF. The CDR3 coding sequence is TGTGCCAGCAGTCTAAGGAGGACTACTGGAAACACCATATATTTT.

Details on this clone: Just one base apart from a much larger clone, this may be a read error. Other DNA sequences from this sample encode an identical CDR3 as well. The V gene is TRBV7-2, the J gene TRBJ2-7; D may be TRBD1 (6 bases). CDR3 length: 14 residues. From germline, CDR1 is SGHTA and CDR2 FQGNSA. The CDR3 loop is CASSFDRRYYEQYF. CDR3 sequence (DNA): TGTGCCAGTAGCTTCGACAGGAGATACTACGAGCAGTACTTC.